This entry lists 5 T cell receptor beta chains sequenced from one sample in a study of cytomegalovirus exposure and HLA in healthy donors. PCR involved 60 Vbeta and 13 Jbeta primers. The table came from immunoSEQ multiplex PCR; TCRdb's copy has only in-frame clones and leaves some out. The sample carries some 170,000 clones, 75% to 80% recorded once. The sequenced material came from PBMCs. Receptors originate from a man aged 35 to 55 in good health and CMV-seropositive.

The CDR3 DNA is TGTGCCAGCAGCTTCGCGGGGATCGGGGAGCTGTTTTTT. Translating gives CASSFAGIGELFF. The rearrangement links TRBV11-3 to TRBJ2-2, with TRBD2 as a possible D gene (6 bases). V lost 3 bases and J lost 7, with 9 bases in between. The CDR3 extends over 13 amino acids. CDR1 is SGHNT, CDR2 YENEEA, per germline. Based on the CDR3 plus reference TRBV11-3 and TRBJ2-2, the full variable domain is EAGVVQSPRYKIIEKKQPVAFWCNPISGHNTLYWYLQNLGQGPELLIRYENEEAVDDSQLPKDRFSAERLKGVDSTLKIQPAELGDSAVYLCASSFAGIGELFFGEGSRLTVL.

This rearrangement joins TRBV30 to TRBJ1-1; 9 nucleotides agree with TRBD1. This CDR3 has 16 residues. Germline V gene lookup returns CDR1 GTSNPN and CDR2 SVGIG (reference sequence). The ends lost 2 bases at V and 1 base at J; junction bases unmatched: 8. CDR3: CAWSPKGQGKNTEAFF. The DNA for the CDR3 is TGTGCCTGGAGTCCAAAGGGACAGGGAAAGAACACTGAAGCTTTCTTT.

The chain has TRBV25-1 and TRBJ1-6, with TRBD1 matching over 7 bases. With 3 bases clipped from V and 12 bases from J, the junction kept 14 bases outside the gene matches. CDR3 length equals 16 residues. The germline CDR1 and CDR2 sequences are MGHDK and SYGVNS. This chain's CDR3 is CASSEGPRQGIKPLHF. The CDR3 DNA sequence: TGTGCCAGCAGTGAGGGGCCGCGACAGGGAATTAAACCCCTCCACTTT.

The chain links TRBV30 to TRBJ1-5, with 12 nucleotides matching TRBD1. The CDR3 has 15 residues. V trimming: 0 bases; J trimming: 9 bases; junction bases outside the gene matches: 6. CDR1 is GTSNPN and CDR2 is SVGIG in the germline V gene (reference sequence). The CDR3 loop reads CAWSVQGQGAGPQHF. For the CDR3, the DNA is TGTGCCTGGAGTGTACAGGGACAGGGGGCCGGGCCCCAGCATTTT.

The rearrangement joins TRBV5-1 to TRBJ2-3; D possibly corresponds to TRBD2 (6 bases). Germline CDR1 is SGHRS and CDR2 is YFSETQ. The CDR3 is 13 residues long. Trimming removed 4 bases at V and 5 bases at J, with 11 bases between. The CDR3 nucleotides read TGCGCCAGCAGCAGGGGAGGAGGAGATACGCAGTATTTT. It codes for CASSRGGGDTQYF.